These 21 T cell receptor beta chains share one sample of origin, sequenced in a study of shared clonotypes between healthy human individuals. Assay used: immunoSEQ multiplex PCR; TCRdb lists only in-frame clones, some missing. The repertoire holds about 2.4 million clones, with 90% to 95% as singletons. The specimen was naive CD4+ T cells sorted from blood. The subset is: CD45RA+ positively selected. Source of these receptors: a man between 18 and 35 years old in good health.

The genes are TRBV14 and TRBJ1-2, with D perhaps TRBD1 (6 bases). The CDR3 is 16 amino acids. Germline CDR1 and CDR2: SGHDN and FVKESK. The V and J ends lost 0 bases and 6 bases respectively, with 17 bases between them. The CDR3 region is CASSQDGQGYGNGYTF. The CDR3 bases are TGTGCCAGCAGCCAAGACGGGCAGGGGTACGGGAATGGCTACACCTTC.

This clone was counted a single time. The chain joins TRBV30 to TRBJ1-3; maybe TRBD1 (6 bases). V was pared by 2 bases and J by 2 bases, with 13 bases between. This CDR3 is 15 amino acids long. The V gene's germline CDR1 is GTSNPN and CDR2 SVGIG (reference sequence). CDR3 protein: CAWSNGGGPGNTIYF. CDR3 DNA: TGTGCCTGGAGTAACGGGGGGGGCCCTGGAAACACCATATATTTT.

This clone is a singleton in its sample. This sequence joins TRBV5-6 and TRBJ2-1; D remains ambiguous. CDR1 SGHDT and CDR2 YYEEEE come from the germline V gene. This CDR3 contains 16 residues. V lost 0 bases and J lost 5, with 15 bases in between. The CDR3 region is CASSLVGFWVNNEQFF. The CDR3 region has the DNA TGTGCCAGCAGCTTGGTGGGGTTTTGGGTTAACAATGAGCAGTTCTTC. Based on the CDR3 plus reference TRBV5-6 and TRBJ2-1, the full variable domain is DAGVTQSPTHLIKTRGQQVTLRCSPKSGHDTVSWYQQALGQGPQFIFQYYEEEERQRGNFPDRFSGHQFPNYSSELNVNALLLGDSALYLCASSLVGFWVNNEQFFGPGTRLTVL.

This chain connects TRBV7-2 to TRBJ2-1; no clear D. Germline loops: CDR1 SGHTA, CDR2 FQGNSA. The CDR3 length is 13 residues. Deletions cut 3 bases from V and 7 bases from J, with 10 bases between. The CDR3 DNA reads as TGTGCCAGCAGCTTCCAAGTGGGGAATGAGCAGTTCTTC. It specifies CASSFQVGNEQFF.

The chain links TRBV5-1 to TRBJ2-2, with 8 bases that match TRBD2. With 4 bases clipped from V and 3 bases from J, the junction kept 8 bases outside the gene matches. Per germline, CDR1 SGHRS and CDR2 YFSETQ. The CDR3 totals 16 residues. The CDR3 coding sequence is TGCGCCAGCAGCCACACCGGGGGGGAGGACACCGGGGAGCTGTTTTTT. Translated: CASSHTGGEDTGELFF.

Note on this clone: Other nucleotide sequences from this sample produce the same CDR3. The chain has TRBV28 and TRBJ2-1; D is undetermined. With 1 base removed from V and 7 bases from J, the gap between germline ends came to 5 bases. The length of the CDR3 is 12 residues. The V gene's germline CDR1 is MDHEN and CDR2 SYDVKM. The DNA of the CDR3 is TGTGCCAGCAGTTTATTCGGAAATGAGCAGTTCTTC. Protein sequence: CASSLFGNEQFF.

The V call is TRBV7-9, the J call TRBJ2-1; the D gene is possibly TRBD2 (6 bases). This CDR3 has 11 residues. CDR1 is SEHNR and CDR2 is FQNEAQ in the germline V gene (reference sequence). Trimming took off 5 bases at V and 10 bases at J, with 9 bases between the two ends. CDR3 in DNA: TGTGCCAGCAGCCCCCTAGCGGAGCAGTTCTTC. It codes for CASSPLAEQFF.

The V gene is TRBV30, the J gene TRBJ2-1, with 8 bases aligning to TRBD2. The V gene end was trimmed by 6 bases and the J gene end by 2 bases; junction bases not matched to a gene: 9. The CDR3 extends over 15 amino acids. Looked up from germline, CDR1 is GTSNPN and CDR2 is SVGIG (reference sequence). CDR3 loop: CACLTERGPYNEQFF. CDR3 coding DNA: TGTGCCTGCTTAACCGAGCGGGGGCCCTACAATGAGCAGTTCTTC.

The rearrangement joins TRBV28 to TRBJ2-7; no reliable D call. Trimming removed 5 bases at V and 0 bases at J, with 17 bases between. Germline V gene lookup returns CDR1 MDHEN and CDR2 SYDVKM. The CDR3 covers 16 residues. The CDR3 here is CASSPPNGLNSYEQYF. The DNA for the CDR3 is TGTGCCAGCAGTCCCCCGAATGGGCTGAACTCCTACGAGCAGTACTTC.

The DNA of the CDR3 is TGTGCCAGCAGTTTTAGGGCTAGCGAGGACTACGAGCAGTACTTC. The encoded protein is CASSFRASEDYEQYF. This sequence joins TRBV27 and TRBJ2-7; TRBD2 is a possible D gene (6 bases). V was clipped by 3 bases and J by 3 bases, with 15 bases between them. Germline V gene sequence: CDR1 MNHEY, CDR2 SMNVEV (reference sequence). The CDR3 has 15 amino acids.

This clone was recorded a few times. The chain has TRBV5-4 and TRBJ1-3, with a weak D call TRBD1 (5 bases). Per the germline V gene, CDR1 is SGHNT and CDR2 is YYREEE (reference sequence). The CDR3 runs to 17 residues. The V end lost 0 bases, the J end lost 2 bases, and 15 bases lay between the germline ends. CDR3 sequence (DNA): TGTGCCAGCAGCTTGGCTGGGGGACTGGGCCCTGGAAACACCATATATTTT. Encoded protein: CASSLAGGLGPGNTIYF.

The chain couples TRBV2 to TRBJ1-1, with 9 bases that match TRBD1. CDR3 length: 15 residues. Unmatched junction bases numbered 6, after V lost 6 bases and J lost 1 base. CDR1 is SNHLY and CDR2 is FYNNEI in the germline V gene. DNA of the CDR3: TGTGCCAGCAGAGCCCGGACAGGGGAGAACACTGAAGCTTTCTTT. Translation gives CASRARTGENTEAFF.

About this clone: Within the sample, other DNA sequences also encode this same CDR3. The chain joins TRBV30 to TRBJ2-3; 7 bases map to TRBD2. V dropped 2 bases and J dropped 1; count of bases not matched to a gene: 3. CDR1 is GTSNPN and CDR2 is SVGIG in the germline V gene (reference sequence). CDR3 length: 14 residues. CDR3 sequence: CAWSRLAGTDTQYF. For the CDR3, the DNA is TGTGCCTGGAGTCGTCTAGCGGGCACAGATACGCAGTATTTT.

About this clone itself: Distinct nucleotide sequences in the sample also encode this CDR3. CDR3 loop: CASSFGSNTEAFF. CDR3 in DNA: TGTGCCAGCAGCTTCGGGAGCAATACTGAAGCTTTCTTT. V gene TRBV7-9 combines with J gene TRBJ1-1; D gene unclear. CDR3 length: 13 residues. With 3 bases removed from V and 5 bases from J, the gap between germline ends came to 10 bases. The germline CDR1 and CDR2 sequences are SEHNR and FQNEAQ (reference sequence).

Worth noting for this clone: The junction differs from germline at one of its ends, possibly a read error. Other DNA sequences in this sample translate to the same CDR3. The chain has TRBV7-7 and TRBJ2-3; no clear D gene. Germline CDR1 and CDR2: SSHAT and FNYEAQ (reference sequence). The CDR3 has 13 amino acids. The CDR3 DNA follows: TGTGCTAGCAGCTCTCTGGGGACAGATACGCAGTATTTT. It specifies CASSSLGTDTQYF.

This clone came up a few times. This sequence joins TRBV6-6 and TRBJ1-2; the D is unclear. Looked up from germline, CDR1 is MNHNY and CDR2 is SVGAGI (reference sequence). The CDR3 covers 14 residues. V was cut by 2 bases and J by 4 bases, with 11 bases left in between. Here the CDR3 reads CASSYRPQFYGYTF. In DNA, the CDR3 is TGTGCCAGCAGTTACCGTCCACAGTTCTATGGCTACACCTTC.

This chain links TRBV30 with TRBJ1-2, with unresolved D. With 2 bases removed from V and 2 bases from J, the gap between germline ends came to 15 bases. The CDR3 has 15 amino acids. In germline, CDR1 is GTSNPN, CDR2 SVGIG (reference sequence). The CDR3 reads CAWSFALGRNYGYTF. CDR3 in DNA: TGTGCCTGGAGTTTTGCTCTAGGAAGAAACTATGGCTACACCTTC.

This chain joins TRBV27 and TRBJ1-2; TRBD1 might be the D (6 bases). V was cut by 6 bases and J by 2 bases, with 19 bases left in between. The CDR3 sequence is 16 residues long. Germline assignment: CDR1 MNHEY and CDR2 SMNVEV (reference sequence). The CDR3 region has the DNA TGTGCCAGCAGGCCGCCATCCCCAGACAGGAACTATGGCTACACCTTC. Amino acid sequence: CASRPPSPDRNYGYTF.

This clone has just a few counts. CDR3 sequence reads: CACPGHLNTEAFF. For the CDR3, the DNA is TGTGCCTGTCCGGGACACTTGAACACTGAAGCTTTCTTT. The chain combines TRBV30 with TRBJ1-1; D possibly corresponds to TRBD1 (6 bases). With 6 bases removed from V and 0 bases from J, the gap between germline ends came to 11 bases. Germline values: CDR1 GTSNPN, CDR2 SVGIG (reference sequence). This CDR3 contains 13 residues. The whole variable domain, filled in from reference TRBV30 and TRBJ1-1, reads SQTIHQWPATLVQPVGSPLSLECTVEGTSNPNLYWYRQAAGRGLQLLFYSVGIGQISSEVPQNLSASRPQDRQFILSSKKLLLSDSGFYLCACPGHLNTEAFFGQGTRLTVV.

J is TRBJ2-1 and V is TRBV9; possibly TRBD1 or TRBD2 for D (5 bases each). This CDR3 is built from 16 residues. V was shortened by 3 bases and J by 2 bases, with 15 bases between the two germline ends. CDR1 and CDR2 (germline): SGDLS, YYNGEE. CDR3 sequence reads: CASSGLSGTAYNEQFF. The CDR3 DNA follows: TGTGCCAGCAGCGGCCTCTCCGGGACGGCCTACAATGAGCAGTTCTTC.

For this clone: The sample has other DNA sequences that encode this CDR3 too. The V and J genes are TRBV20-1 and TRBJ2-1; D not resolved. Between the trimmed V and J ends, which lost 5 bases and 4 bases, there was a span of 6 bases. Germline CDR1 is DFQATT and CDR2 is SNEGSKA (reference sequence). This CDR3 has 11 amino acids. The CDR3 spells CSAGDYNEQFF. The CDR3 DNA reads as TGCAGTGCTGGGGATTACAATGAGCAGTTCTTC.